This note documents a single T cell receptor (beta chain) sequence. The data belong to a study of blood T cell repertoires in COVID-19. Study in general: COVID-19 samples from acute and convalescent phases originated in the United States, Italy and Spain.

The protocol was immunoSEQ multiplex PCR, while the TCRdb copy is restricted to in-frame clones and leaves out a portion. The profile shows about 40,000 clones, approximately 86% of them singletons. The CDR3 consists of 14 residues. V was clipped by 1 base and J by 4 bases, with 8 bases between them. Germline CDR1 is LGHNT and CDR2 is FRNRAP. The rearrangement uses TRBV12-5 and TRBJ2-1, with TRBD2 as a possible D gene (6 bases). Sequencing was carried out using peripheral blood. This clonotype originated in a woman between 70 and 85 years old with acute or convalescent COVID-19. This CDR3 reads CASGLGAGYNEQFF. CDR3 coding DNA: TGTGCTAGTGGTTTGGGTGCGGGGTACAATGAGCAGTTCTTC.